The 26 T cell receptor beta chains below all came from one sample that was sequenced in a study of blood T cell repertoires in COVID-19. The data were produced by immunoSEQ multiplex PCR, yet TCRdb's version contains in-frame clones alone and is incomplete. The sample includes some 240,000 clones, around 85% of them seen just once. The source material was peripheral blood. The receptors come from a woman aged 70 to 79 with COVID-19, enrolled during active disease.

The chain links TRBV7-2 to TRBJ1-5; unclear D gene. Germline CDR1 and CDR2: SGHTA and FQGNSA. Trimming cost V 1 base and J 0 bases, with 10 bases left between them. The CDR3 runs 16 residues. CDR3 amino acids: CASSLVSGNSNQPQHF. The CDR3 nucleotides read TGTGCCAGCAGCTTAGTATCCGGGAATAGCAATCAGCCCCAGCATTTT.

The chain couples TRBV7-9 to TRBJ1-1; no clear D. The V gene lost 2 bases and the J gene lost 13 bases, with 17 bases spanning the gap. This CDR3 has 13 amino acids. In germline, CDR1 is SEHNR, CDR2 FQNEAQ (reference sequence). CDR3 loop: CASSLSSVSGFFF. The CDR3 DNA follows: TGTGCCAGCAGCTTAAGTTCGGTCTCGGGTTTTTTCTTT.

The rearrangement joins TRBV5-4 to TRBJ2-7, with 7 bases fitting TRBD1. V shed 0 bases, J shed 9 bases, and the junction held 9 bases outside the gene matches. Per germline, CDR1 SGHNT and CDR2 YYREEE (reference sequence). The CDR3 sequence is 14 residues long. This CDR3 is CASSLDSSGGAQYF. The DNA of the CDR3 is TGTGCCAGCAGCTTGGATTCGTCAGGGGGAGCGCAGTACTTC.

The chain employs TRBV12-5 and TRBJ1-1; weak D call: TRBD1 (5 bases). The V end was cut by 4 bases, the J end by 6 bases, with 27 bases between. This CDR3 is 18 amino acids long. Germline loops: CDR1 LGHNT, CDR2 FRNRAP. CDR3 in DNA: TGTGCTAGTGGTTCGGCCCCCCCGGTGTCTTGGGACTTTGCTGAAGCTTTCTTT. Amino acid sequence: CASGSAPPVSWDFAEAFF.

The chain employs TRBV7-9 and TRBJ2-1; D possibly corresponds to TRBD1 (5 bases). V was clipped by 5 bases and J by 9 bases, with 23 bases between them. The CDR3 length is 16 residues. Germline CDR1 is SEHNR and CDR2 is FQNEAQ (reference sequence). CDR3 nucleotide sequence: TGTGCCAGCAGCCCTCAGCGAGAACAGGCCGCCCGTGAGCAGTTCTTC. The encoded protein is CASSPQREQAAREQFF.

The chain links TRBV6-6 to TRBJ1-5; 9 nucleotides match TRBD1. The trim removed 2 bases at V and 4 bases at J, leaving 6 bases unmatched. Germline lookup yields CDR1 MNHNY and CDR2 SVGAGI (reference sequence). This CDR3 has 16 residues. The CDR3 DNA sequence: TGTGCCAGCAGTTACGTTCCGACAGGGGGTAATCAGCCCCAGCATTTT. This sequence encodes CASSYVPTGGNQPQHF.

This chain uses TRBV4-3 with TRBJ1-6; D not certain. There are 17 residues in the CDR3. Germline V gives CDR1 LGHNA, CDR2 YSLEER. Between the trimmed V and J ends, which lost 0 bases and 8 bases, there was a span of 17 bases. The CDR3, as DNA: TGCGCCAGCAGCCAAGATATGAGGGCTTCGGCCTATTCACCCCTCCACTTT. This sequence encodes CASSQDMRASAYSPLHF.

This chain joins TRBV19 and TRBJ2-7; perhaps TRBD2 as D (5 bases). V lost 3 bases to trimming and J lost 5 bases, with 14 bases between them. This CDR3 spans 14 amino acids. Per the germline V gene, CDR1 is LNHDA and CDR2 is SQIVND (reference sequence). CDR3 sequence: CASSMRLASHEQYF. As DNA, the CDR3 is TGTGCCAGTAGTATGAGGCTAGCAAGCCACGAGCAGTACTTC.

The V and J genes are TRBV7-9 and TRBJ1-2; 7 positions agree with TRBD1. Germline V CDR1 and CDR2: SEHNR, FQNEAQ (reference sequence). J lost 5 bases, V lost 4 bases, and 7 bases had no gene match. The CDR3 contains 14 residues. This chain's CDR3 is CASSSEQGWYGYTF. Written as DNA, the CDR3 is TGTGCCAGCAGCTCCGAACAGGGGTGGTATGGCTACACCTTC.

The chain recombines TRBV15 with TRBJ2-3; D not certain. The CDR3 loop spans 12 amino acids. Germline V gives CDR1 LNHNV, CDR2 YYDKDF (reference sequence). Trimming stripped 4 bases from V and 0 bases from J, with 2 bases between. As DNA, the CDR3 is TGTGCCACCAGCACGAGCACAGATACGCAGTATTTT. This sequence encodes CATSTSTDTQYF.

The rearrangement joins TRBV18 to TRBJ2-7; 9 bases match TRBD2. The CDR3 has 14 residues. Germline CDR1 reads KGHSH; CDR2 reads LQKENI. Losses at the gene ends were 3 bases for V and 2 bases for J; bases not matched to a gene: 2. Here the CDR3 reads CASSPPSGTYEQYF. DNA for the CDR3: TGTGCCAGCTCACCGCCTAGCGGGACCTACGAGCAGTACTTC.

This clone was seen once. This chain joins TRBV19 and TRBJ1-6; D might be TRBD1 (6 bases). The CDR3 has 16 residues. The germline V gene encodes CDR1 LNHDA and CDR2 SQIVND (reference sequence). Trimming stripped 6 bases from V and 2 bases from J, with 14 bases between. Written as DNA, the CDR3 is TGTGCCAGTAGCTCCGGGGGGGGCCCCTATAATTCACCCCTCCACTTT. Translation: CASSSGGGPYNSPLHF.

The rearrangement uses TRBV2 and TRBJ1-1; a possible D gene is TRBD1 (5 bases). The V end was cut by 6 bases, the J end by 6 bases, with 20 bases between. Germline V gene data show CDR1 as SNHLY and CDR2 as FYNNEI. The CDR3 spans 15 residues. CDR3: CASRSPGLGPPEAFF. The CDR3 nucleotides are TGTGCCAGCAGGAGCCCGGGACTAGGCCCCCCTGAAGCTTTCTTT.

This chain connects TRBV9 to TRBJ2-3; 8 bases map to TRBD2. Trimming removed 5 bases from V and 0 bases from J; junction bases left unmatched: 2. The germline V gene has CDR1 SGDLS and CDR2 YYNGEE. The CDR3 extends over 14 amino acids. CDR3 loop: CASRASGSTDTQYF. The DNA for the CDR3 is TGTGCCAGCAGGGCTAGCGGGAGCACAGATACGCAGTATTTT.

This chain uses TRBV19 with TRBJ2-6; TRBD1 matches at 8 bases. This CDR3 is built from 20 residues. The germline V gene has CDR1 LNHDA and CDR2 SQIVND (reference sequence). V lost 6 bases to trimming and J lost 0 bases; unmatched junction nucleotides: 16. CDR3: CASRSPRGQGGSSGANVLTF. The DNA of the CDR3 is TGTGCCAGTAGGAGCCCCCGAGGACAGGGCGGGTCCTCTGGGGCCAACGTCCTGACTTTC. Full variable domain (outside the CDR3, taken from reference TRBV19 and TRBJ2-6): DGGITQSPKYLFRKEGQNVTLSCEQNLNHDAMYWYRQDPGQGLRLIYYSQIVNDFQKGDIAEGYSVSREKKESFPLTVTSAQKNPTAFYLCASRSPRGQGGSSGANVLTFGAGSRLTVL.

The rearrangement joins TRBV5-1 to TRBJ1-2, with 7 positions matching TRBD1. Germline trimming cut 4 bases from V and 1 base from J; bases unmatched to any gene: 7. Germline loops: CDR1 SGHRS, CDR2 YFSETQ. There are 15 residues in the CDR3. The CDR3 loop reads CASSTSGQHNYGYTF. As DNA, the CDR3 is TGCGCCAGCAGCACCTCGGGACAGCATAACTATGGCTACACCTTC.

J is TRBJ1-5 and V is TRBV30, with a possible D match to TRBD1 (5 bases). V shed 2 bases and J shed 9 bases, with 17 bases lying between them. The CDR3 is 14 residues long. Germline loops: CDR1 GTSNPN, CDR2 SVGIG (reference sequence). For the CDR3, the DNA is TGTGCCTGGAGTCAGGGCAGGCCGGGTTCGCCCCAGCATTTT. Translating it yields CAWSQGRPGSPQHF.

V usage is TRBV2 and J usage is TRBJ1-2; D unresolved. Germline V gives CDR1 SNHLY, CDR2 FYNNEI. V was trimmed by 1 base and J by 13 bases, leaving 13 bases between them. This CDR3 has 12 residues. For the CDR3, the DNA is TGTGCCAGCAGTGAAGGAGTCCCTAGGCTCACCTTC. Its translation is CASSEGVPRLTF.

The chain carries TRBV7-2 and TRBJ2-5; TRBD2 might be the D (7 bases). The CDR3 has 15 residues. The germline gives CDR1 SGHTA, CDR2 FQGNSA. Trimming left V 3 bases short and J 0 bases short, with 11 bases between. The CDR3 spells CASSFNGGHQETQYF. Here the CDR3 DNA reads TGTGCCAGCAGCTTTAACGGGGGGCACCAAGAGACCCAGTACTTC. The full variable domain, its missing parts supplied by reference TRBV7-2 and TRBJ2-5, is GAGVSQSPSNKVTEKGKDVELRCDPISGHTALYWYRQSLGQGLEFLIYFQGNSAPDKSGLPSDRFSAERTGGSVSTLTIQRTQQEDSAVYLCASSFNGGHQETQYFGPGTRLLVL.

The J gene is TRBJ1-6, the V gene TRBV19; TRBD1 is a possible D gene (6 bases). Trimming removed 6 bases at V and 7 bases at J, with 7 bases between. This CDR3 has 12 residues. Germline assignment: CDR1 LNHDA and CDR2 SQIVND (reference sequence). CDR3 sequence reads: CASSQGNSPLHF. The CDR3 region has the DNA TGTGCCAGTAGCCAGGGGAATTCACCCCTCCACTTT.

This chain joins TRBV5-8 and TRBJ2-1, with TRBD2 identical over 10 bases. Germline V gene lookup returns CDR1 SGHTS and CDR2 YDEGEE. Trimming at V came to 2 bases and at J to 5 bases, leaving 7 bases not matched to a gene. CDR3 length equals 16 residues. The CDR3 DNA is TGTGCCAGCAGCTTTTTAGCGGGAGGTCGGGACAATGAGCAGTTCTTC. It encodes CASSFLAGGRDNEQFF.

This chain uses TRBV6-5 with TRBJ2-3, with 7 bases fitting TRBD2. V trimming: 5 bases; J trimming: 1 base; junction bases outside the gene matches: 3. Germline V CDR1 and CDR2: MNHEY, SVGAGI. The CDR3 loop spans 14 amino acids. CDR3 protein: CASSQLAGTDTQYF. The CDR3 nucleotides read TGTGCCAGCAGTCAGCTAGCGGGCACAGATACGCAGTATTTT.

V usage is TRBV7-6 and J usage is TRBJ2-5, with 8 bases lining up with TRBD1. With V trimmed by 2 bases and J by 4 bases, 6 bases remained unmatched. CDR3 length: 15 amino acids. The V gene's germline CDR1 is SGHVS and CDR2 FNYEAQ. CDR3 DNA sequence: TGTGCCAGCAGCTTATCTTGGACAGGGAGAGAGACCCAGTACTTC. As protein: CASSLSWTGRETQYF.

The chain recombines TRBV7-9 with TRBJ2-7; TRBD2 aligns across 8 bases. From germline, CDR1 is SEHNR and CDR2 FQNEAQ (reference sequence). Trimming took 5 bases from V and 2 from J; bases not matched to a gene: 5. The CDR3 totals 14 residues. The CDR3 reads CASSPGGGTYEQYF. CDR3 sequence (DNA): TGTGCCAGCAGCCCCGGGGGGGGAACCTACGAGCAGTACTTC.

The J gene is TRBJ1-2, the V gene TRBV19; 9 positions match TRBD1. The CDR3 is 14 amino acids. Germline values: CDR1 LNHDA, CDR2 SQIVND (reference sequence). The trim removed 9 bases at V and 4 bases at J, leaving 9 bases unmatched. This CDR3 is CASLNLGQGYGYTF. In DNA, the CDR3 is TGTGCCAGCCTCAACTTGGGACAGGGCTATGGCTACACCTTC.

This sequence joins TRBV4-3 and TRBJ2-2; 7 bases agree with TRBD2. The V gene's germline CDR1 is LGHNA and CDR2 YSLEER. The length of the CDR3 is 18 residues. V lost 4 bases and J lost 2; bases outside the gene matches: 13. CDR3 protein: CASSLTDSGRANTGELFF. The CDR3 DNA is TGCGCCAGCAGCCTTACAGACAGTGGGAGGGCCAACACCGGGGAGCTGTTTTTT.